Below, 12 T cell receptor beta chains from the same sample are listed, as sequenced in a study of T cells after yellow fever vaccination. A single record per CDR3 protein comes from TCRdb applying MiXCR to the 5' RACE reads. The table includes 450,000 to 600,000 distinct CDR3 sequences, around a sixth detected once. This sample comprised PBMCs, obtained more than 4 days after the first yellow fever vaccination. The receptors were sampled from a man between 18 and 35 years old who received the YFV17D yellow fever vaccine.

The genes are TRBV7-8 and TRBJ2-3; no clear D. Between the trimmed V and J ends, which lost 4 bases and 6 bases, there was a span of 11 bases. The CDR3 is made up of 13 amino acids. Germline V gene data show CDR1 as SGHVS and CDR2 as FQNEAQ. Here the CDR3 reads CASSSGPSDTQYF. CDR3 nucleotides: TGTGCCAGCAGCTCCGGGCCCTCGGATACGCAGTATTTT.

This clonotype has only a few counts. The rearrangement joins TRBV7-6 to TRBJ2-7; possible D gene TRBD1, 6 bases. The CDR3 runs 12 residues. V was shortened by 4 bases and J by 6 bases, with 10 bases between the two germline ends. CDR1 and CDR2 from the germline V gene are SGHVS and FNYEAQ. The CDR3 region has the DNA TGTGCCAGCAGCTCAGGGGTTGGCGAGCAGTACGTC. This gives the protein CASSSGVGEQYV.

This clonotype was picked up one time. V usage is TRBV15 and J usage is TRBJ2-7, with 7 bases matching TRBD2. The CDR3 spans 14 residues. Per the germline V gene, CDR1 is LNHNV and CDR2 is YYDKDF (reference sequence). Trimming at V came to 4 bases and at J to 3 bases, leaving 6 bases not matched to a gene. The CDR3 loop is CATSTERGVYEQYV. CDR3 sequence (DNA): TGTGCCACCAGCACGGAACGGGGGGTCTACGAGCAGTACGTC.

The rearrangement joins TRBV20-1 to TRBJ2-7; 10 bases are shared with TRBD2. Losses at the gene ends were 0 bases for V and 2 bases for J; bases not matched to a gene: 4. This CDR3 contains 15 residues. CDR1 is DFQATT, CDR2 SNEGSKA, per germline (reference sequence). The CDR3 region is CSARDPLAGTYEQYF. The CDR3 region has the DNA TGCAGTGCTAGAGATCCACTAGCGGGGACCTACGAGCAGTACTTC.

The chain joins TRBV7-2 to TRBJ1-1, with TRBD1 matching over 9 bases. The CDR3 consists of 14 residues. V was clipped by 8 bases and J by 5 bases; unmatched bases: 9. Germline V gene sequence: CDR1 SGHTA, CDR2 FQGNSA. CDR3: CASLYFGQGTEAFF. DNA of the CDR3: TGTGCCAGCCTATACTTCGGACAGGGGACTGAAGCTTTCTTT.

The rearrangement uses TRBV6-2 or TRBV6-3 and TRBJ1-1; no definite D call. There are 18 residues in the CDR3. Germline V gives CDR1 MNHEY, CDR2 SVGEGT. Trimming left V 2 bases short and J 3 bases short, with 22 bases between. As DNA, the CDR3 is TGTGCCAGCAGTTACCGCGTTAGCTCCAGTGGGAAGGACACTGAAGCTTTCTTT. It encodes CASSYRVSSSGKDTEAFF.

This clonotype was seen only a few times. The chain combines TRBV6-1 with TRBJ1-5, with D unresolved. Trimming shortened V by 8 bases and J by 7 bases, and 24 bases separated the two germline ends. The CDR3 is 16 residues long. Germline-derived CDR1 and CDR2 are MNHNS and SASEGT. For the CDR3, the DNA is TGTGCCAGCCTTGGGGATGGGGTAGGCCTCGGGCAGCCCCAGCATTTT. Protein sequence: CASLGDGVGLGQPQHF.

The gene calls are TRBV7-9 and TRBJ2-1, with D uncertain. The V gene lost 3 bases and the J gene lost 8 bases, with 11 bases spanning the gap. Germline loops: CDR1 SEHNR, CDR2 FQNEAQ (reference sequence). The CDR3 loop spans 13 amino acids. CDR3 sequence (DNA): TGTGCCAGCAGCTTTCCACGCTTCGATGAGCAGTTCTTC. Its protein product is CASSFPRFDEQFF.

A few counts support this clonotype. The rearrangement joins TRBV9 to TRBJ2-4, with 12 bases matching TRBD2. The CDR3 runs to 15 residues. J was trimmed by 7 bases and V by 5 bases; bases with no gene match: 7. CDR1 SGDLS and CDR2 YYNGEE come from the germline V gene. CDR3 residues: CASSPSGGARNIQYF. DNA of the CDR3: TGTGCCAGCAGTCCTAGCGGGGGGGCTAGGAACATTCAGTACTTC.

The count of this clonotype is one. This sequence joins TRBV24-1 and TRBJ1-2, with 7 bases identical to TRBD1. The germline V gene encodes CDR1 KGHDR and CDR2 SFDVKD. The CDR3 is made up of 11 amino acids. V was pared by 10 bases and J by 8 bases, with 6 bases of the junction left unmatched. The CDR3 nucleotides are TGTGCCACTTCCGACAGGGAAGGCTACACCTTC. Its protein is CATSDREGYTF.

The table lists this clonotype with a few counts. V and J are TRBV4-1 and TRBJ1-2; perhaps TRBD1 as D (5 bases). This CDR3 is 15 amino acids long. The V and J ends lost 1 base and 6 bases respectively, with 15 bases between them. Germline V gene data show CDR1 as MGHRA and CDR2 as YSYEKL. The CDR3 loop is CASSQVGTVINGYTF. The CDR3 nucleotides read TGCGCCAGCAGCCAAGTGGGGACGGTTATTAATGGCTACACCTTC.

The chain links TRBV6-2 or TRBV6-3 to TRBJ2-7, with 7 positions matching TRBD2. V dropped 5 bases and J dropped 4; count of bases not matched to a gene: 5. The CDR3 covers 13 residues. The germline gives CDR1 MNHEY, CDR2 SVGEGT. CDR3 in DNA: TGTGCCAGCAGTCGATCTAGCGGATACGAGCAGTACGTC. Its protein product is CASSRSSGYEQYV.